Shown below are 7 T cell receptor beta chains from a single sample sequenced in a study of T cell changes during pregnancy in multiple sclerosis. The data were produced by immunoSEQ multiplex PCR, yet TCRdb's version contains in-frame clones alone and is incomplete. The table includes nearly 70,000 clones, roughly nine tenths detected once. The source was peripheral blood, collected in the second trimester of pregnancy. The source of these receptors is a female donor in good health, enrolled as a control in a pregnancy study.

The rearrangement uses TRBV7-8 and TRBJ2-3, with 9 bases that match TRBD1. This CDR3 is 15 amino acids long. J gave up 7 bases and V 4 bases, and 9 bases lay outside the gene matches. Looked up from germline, CDR1 is SGHVS and CDR2 is FQNEAQ. Here the CDR3 reads CASSSTRDRANTQYF. The CDR3 nucleotides read TGTGCCAGCAGCTCAACCCGGGACAGGGCAAATACGCAGTATTTT.

V and J are TRBV12-5 and TRBJ1-1; D is undetermined. Germline CDR1 reads LGHNT; CDR2 reads FRNRAP. The V end was cut by 1 base, the J end by 6 bases, with 18 bases between. This CDR3 comprises 16 residues. The CDR3 sequence: CASGLDPIGVSAEAFF. For the CDR3, the DNA is TGTGCTAGTGGTTTGGACCCTATCGGGGTATCGGCTGAAGCTTTCTTT.

CDR3: CATSSRPGMVRGYTF. CDR3 coding DNA: TGTGCCACCAGCAGTCGGCCGGGGATGGTTAGGGGCTACACCTTC. This rearrangement joins TRBV15 to TRBJ1-2; D unclear. CDR3 size: 15 residues. Germline CDR1 LNHNV, CDR2 YYDKDF (reference sequence). V dropped 3 bases and J dropped 8 bases, with 19 bases sitting between them.

The chain joins TRBV30 to TRBJ1-5; possible D gene TRBD1, 5 bases. This CDR3 contains 15 residues. CDR1 is GTSNPN, CDR2 SVGIG, per germline (reference sequence). Trimming took off 1 base at V and 4 bases at J, with 14 bases between the two ends. The CDR3, as DNA: TGTGCCTGGAGTGGTGGAGGGGCGCGTAATCAGCCCCAGCATTTT. This sequence encodes CAWSGGGARNQPQHF. Filled out from reference TRBV30 and TRBJ1-5, the complete variable domain reads SQTIHQWPATLVQPVGSPLSLECTVEGTSNPNLYWYRQAAGRGLQLLFYSVGIGQISSEVPQNLSASRPQDRQFILSSKKLLLSDSGFYLCAWSGGGARNQPQHFGDGTRLSIL.

The chain joins TRBV13 to TRBJ1-3; D perhaps matches TRBD1 (5 bases). The CDR3 has 14 residues. V lost 4 bases, J lost 7 bases, and 14 bases lay in between. Looked up from germline, CDR1 is PRHDT and CDR2 is FYEKMQ (reference sequence). In DNA form, the CDR3 reads TGTGCCAGCAGCTCCACCGGGTCAGGGAACACCATATATTTT. This sequence encodes CASSSTGSGNTIYF.

The chain is built from TRBV11-3 and TRBJ2-5, with TRBD2 as a possible D gene (6 bases). The CDR3 is 15 amino acids. CDR1 and CDR2 (germline): SGHNT, YENEEA. V lost 5 bases to trimming and J lost 5 bases, with 18 bases between them. In nucleotides, the CDR3 is TGTGCCAGCAGCCTTCGACTAGGGCGGCGGGAGACCCAGTACTTC. This translates into CASSLRLGRRETQYF.

V is TRBV4-1 and J is TRBJ1-2; TRBD1 matches 11 bases. CDR1 and CDR2 (germline): MGHRA, YSYEKL. Unmatched junction bases numbered 0, after V lost 1 base and J lost 2 bases. The CDR3 covers 15 residues. For the CDR3, the DNA is TGCGCCAGCAGCCAAGGGGACAGGGGGAACTATGGCTACACCTTC. Its protein product is CASSQGDRGNYGYTF.